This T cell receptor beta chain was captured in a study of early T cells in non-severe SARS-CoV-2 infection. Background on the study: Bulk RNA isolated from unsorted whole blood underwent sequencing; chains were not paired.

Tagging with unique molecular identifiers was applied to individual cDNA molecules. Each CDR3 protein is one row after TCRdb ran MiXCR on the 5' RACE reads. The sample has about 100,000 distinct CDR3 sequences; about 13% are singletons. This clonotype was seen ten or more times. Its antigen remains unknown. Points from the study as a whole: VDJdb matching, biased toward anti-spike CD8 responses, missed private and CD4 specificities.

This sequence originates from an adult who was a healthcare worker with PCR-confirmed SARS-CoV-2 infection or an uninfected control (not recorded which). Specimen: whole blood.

CDR3 sequence: CASSPRTGGVSPLHF. DNA for the CDR3: TGTGCCAGCAGCCCCAGGACAGGGGGCGTCTCACCCCTCCACTTT. This chain links TRBV5-6 with TRBJ1-6; 11 bases align to TRBD1. The CDR3 sequence is 15 residues long. In germline, CDR1 is SGHDT, CDR2 YYEEEE. Trimming at V came to 4 bases and at J to 10 bases, leaving 7 bases not matched to a gene.